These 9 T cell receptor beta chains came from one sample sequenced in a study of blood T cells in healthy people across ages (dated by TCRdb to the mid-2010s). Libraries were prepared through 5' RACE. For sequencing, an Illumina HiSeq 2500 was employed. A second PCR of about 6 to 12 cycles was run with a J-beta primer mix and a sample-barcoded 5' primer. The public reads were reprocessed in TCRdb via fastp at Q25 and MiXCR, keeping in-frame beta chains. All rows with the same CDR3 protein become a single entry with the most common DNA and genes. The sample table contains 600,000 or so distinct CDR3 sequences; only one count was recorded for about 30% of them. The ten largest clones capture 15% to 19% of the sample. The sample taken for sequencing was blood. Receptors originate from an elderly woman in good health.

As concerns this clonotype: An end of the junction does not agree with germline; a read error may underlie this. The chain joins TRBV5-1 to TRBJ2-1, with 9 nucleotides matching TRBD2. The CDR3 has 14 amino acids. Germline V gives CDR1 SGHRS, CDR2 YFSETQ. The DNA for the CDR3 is TGCGCCAGCGGCTTAGCGGGGGTCGATAATGAGCAGTTCTTC. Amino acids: CASGLAGVDNEQFF.

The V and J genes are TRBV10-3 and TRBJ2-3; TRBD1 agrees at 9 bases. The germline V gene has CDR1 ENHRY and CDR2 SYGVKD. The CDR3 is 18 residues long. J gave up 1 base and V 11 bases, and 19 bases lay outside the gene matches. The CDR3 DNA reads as TGTGCCGTCTCAGGACAGGGGACGGTTCGAACCGGCACAGATACGCAGTATTTT. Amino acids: CAVSGQGTVRTGTDTQYF.

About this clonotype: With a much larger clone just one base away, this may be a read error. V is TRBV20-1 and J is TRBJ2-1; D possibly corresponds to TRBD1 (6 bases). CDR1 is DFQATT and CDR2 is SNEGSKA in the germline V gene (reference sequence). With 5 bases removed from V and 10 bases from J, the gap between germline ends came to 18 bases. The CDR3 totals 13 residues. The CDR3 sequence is CSAVKGGTYEQFF. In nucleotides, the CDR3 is TGCAGTGCTGTTAAAGGGGGTACCTACGAGCAGTTCTTC.

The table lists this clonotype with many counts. The CDR3 here is CASSFSSNYGYTF. CDR3 sequence (DNA): TGTGCCAGCAGTTTTAGCAGCAACTATGGCTACACCTTC. This chain uses TRBV12-3 or TRBV12-4 with TRBJ1-2; D unresolved. This CDR3 is 13 amino acids long. V lost 3 bases to trimming and J lost 2 bases, with 7 bases between them.

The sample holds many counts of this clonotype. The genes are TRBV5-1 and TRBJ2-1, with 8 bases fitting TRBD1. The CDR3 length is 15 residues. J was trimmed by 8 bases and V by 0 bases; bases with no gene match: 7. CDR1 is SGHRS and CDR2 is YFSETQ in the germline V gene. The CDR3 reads CASSLVGQVFDEQFF. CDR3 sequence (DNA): TGCGCCAGCAGCTTGGTGGGACAGGTCTTCGATGAGCAGTTCTTC.

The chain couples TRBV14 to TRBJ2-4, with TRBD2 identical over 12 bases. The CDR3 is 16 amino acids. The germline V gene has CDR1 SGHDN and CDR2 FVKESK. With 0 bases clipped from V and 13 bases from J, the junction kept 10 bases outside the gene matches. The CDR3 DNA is TGTGCCAGCAGCCAAGATCTACTAGCGGGGGGCTATGAGCAGTACTTC. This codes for CASSQDLLAGGYEQYF.

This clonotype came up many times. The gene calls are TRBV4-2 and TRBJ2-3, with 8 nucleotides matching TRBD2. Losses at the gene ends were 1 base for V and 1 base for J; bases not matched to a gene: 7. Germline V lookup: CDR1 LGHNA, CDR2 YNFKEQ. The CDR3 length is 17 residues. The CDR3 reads CASSQAVGGDGTDTQYF. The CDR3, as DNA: TGTGCCAGCAGCCAAGCTGTCGGGGGGGATGGCACAGATACGCAGTATTTT.

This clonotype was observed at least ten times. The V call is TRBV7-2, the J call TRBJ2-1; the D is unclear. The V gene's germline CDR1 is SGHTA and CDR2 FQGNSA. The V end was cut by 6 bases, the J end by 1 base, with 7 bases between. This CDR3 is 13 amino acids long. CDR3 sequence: CASSIGSYNEQFF. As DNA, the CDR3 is TGTGCCAGCAGTATAGGGTCCTACAATGAGCAGTTCTTC. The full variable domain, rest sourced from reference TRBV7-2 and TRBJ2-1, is GAGVSQSPSNKVTEKGKDVELRCDPISGHTALYWYRQSLGQGLEFLIYFQGNSAPDKSGLPSDRFSAERTGGSVSTLTIQRTQQEDSAVYLCASSIGSYNEQFFGPGTRLTVL.

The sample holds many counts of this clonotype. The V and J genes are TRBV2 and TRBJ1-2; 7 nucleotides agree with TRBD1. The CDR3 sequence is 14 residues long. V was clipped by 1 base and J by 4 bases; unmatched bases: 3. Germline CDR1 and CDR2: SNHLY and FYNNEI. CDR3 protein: CASSEGTGFYGYTF. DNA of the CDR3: TGTGCCAGCAGTGAAGGGACAGGATTCTATGGCTACACCTTC.